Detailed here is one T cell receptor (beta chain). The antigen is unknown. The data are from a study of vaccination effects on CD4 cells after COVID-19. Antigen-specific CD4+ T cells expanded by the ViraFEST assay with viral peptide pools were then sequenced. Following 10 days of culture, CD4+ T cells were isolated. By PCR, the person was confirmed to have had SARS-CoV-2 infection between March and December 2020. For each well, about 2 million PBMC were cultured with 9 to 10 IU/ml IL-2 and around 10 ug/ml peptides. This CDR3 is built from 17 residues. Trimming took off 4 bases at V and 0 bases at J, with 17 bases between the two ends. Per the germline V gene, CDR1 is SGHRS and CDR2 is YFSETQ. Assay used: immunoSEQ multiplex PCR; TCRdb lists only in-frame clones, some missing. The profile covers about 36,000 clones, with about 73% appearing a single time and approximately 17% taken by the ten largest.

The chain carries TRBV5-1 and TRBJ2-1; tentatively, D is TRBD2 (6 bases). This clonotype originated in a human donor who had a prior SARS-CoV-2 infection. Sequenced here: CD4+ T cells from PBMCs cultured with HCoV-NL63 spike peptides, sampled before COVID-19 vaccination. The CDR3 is CASSGTGGRYSYNEQFF. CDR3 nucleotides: TGCGCCAGCAGCGGAACCGGGGGACGGTACTCCTACAATGAGCAGTTCTTC.